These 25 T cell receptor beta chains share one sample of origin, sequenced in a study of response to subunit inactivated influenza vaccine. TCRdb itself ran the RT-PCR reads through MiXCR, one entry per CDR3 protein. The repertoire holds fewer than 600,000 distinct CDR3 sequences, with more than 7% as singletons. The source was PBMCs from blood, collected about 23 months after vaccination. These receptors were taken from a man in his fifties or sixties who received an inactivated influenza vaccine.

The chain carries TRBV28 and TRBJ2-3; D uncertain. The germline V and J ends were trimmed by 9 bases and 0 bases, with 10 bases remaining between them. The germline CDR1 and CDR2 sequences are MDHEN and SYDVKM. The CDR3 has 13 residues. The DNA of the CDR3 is TGTGCCAGGTTCTACCCTAGCACAGATACGCAGTATTTT. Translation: CARFYPSTDTQYF.

CDR3 in amino acids: CATSDPERGATDTQYF. The CDR3 coding sequence is TGTGCCACCAGTGACCCTGAGCGGGGGGCCACAGATACGCAGTATTTT. The J gene is TRBJ2-3, the V gene TRBV24-1; 9 bases align to TRBD2. Germline V gene data show CDR1 as KGHDR and CDR2 as SFDVKD. V gave up 4 bases and J gave up 2 bases; unmatched junction bases: 6. CDR3 length: 16 amino acids.

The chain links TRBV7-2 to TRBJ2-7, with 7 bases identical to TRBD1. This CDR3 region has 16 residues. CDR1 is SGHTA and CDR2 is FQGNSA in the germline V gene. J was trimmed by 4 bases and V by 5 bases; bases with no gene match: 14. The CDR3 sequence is CASSDLYRGFPYEQYF. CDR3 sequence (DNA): TGTGCCAGCAGCGACCTATACAGGGGCTTTCCTTACGAGCAGTACTTC.

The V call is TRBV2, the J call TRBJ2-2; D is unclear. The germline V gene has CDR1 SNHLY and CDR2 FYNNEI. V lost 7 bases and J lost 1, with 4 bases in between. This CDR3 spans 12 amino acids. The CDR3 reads CASKLNTGELFF. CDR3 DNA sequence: TGTGCCAGCAAGTTGAACACCGGGGAGCTGTTTTTT.

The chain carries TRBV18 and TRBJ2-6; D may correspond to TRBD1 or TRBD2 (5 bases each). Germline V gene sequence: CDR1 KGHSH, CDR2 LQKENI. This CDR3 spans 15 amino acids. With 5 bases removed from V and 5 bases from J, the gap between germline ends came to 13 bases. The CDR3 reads CASSSPGRWANVLTF. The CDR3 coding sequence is TGTGCCAGCTCATCGCCGGGACGCTGGGCCAACGTCCTGACTTTC.

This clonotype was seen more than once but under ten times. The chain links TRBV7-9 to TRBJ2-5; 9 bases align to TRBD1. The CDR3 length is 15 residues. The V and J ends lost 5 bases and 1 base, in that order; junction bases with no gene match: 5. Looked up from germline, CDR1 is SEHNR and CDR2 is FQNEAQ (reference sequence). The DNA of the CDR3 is TGTGCCAGCAGCAGGCCGGGACAGGGCCAAGAGACCCAGTACTTC. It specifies CASSRPGQGQETQYF.

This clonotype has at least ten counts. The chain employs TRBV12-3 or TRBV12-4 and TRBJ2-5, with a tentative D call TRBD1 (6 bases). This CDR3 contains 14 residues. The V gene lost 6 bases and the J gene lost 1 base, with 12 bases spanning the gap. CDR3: CASSPRQVQETQYF. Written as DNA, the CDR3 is TGTGCCAGCAGCCCTCGACAGGTCCAAGAGACCCAGTACTTC.

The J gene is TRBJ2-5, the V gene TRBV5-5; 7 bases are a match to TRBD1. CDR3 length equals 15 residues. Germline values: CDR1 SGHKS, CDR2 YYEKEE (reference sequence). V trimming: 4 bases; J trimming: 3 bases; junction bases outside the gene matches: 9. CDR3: CASSAIGTVEETQYF. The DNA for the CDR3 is TGTGCCAGCAGCGCTATTGGGACAGTCGAAGAGACCCAGTACTTC.

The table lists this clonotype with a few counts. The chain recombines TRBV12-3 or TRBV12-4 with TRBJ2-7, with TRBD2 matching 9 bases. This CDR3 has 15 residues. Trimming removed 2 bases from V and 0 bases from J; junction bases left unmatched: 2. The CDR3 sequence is CASSLTAGGSYEQYF. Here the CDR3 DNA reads TGTGCCAGCAGTTTAACAGCGGGGGGCTCCTACGAGCAGTACTTC.

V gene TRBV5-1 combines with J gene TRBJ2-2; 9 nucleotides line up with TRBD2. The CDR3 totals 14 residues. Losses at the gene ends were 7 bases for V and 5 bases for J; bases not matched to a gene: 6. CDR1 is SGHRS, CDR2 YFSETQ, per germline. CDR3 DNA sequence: TGCGCCAGCCGGCGGCTAGCGGGGACCGGGGAGCTGTTTTTT. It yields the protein CASRRLAGTGELFF.

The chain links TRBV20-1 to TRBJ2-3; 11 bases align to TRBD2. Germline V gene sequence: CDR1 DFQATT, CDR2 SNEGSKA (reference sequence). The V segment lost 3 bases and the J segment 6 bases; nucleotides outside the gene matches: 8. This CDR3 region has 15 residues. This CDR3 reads CSASPASGGHDTQYF. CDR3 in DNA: TGCAGTGCTAGTCCCGCTAGCGGGGGGCATGATACGCAGTATTTT.

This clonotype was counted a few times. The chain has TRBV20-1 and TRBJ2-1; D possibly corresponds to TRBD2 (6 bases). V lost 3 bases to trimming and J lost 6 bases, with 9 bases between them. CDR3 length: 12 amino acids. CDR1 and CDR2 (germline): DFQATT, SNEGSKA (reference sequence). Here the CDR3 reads CSARGGLNEQFF. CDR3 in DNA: TGCAGTGCTAGGGGGGGTCTCAATGAGCAGTTCTTC.

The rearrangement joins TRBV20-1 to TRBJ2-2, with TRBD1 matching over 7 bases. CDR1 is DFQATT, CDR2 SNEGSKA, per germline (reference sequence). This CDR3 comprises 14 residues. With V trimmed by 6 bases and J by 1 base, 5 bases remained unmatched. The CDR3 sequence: CSADRVENTGELFF. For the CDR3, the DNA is TGCAGTGCAGACAGGGTTGAGAACACCGGGGAGCTGTTTTTT.

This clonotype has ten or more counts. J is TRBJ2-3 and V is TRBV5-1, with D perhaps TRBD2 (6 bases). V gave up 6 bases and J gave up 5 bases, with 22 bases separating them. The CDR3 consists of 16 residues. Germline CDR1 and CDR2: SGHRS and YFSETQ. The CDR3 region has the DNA TGCGCCAGCACCCTTGAGACTAGTGATTTTGGAGATACGCAGTATTTT. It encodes CASTLETSDFGDTQYF.

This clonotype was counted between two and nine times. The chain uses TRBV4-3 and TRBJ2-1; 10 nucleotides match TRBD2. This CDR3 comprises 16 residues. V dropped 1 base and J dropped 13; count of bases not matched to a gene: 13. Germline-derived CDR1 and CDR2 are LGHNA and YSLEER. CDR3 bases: TGCGCCAGCAGCCAAGGTGGGCTAGCGGGAGCTTTACGACAGTTCTTC. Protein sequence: CASSQGGLAGALRQFF.

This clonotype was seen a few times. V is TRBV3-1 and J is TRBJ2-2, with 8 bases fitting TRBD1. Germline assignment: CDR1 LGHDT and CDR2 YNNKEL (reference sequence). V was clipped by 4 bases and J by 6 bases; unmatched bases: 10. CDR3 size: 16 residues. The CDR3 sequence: CASSPFRDRQSGELFF. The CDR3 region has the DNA TGTGCCAGCAGCCCATTCCGGGACAGGCAATCCGGGGAGCTGTTTTTT.

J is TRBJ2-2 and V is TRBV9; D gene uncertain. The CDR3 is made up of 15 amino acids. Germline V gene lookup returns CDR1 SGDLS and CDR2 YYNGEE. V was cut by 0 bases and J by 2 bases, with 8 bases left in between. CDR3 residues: CASSVGNGNTGELFF. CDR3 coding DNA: TGTGCCAGCAGCGTAGGTAACGGTAACACCGGGGAGCTGTTTTTT.

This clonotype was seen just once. The CDR3 DNA reads TGCAGTGCTAGATCCGTCGGGTCTAGCATTACCTACGAGCAGTACTTC. Its protein is CSARSVGSSITYEQYF. The chain carries TRBV20-1 and TRBJ2-7; the D gene is possibly TRBD2 (5 bases). The CDR3 sequence is 16 residues long. The V and J ends lost 2 bases and 2 bases respectively, with 19 bases between them. Germline assignment: CDR1 DFQATT and CDR2 SNEGSKA (reference sequence).

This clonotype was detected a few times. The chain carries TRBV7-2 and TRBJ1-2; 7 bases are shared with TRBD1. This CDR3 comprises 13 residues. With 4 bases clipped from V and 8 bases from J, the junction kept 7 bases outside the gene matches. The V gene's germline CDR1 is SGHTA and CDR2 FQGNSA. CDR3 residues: CASSSDRARGYTF. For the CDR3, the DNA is TGTGCCAGCAGCTCCGACAGGGCGAGGGGCTACACCTTC.

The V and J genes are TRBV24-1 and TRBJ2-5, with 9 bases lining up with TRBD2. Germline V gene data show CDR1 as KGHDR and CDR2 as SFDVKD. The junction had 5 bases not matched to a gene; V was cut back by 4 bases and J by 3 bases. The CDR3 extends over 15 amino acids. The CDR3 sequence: CATSDRTSEKETQYF. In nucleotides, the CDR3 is TGTGCCACCAGTGACCGGACTAGCGAGAAAGAGACCCAGTACTTC.

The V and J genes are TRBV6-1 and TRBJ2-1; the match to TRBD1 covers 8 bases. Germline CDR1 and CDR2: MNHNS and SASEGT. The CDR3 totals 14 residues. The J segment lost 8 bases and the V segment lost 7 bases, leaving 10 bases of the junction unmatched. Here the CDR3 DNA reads TGTGCCAGCAAGGGAGACAGGGGACGAGATGAGCAGTTCTTC. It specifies CASKGDRGRDEQFF.

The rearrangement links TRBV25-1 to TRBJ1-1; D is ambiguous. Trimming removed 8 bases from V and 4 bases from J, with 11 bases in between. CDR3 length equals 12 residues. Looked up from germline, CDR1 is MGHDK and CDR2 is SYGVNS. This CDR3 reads CASGVGSTEAFF. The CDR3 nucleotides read TGTGCCAGCGGAGTAGGAAGCACTGAAGCTTTCTTT.

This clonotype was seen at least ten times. The CDR3 nucleotides read TGTGCCACCAGCAGAGAGTCGGGGGAGCAGTACTTC. Its translation is CATSRESGEQYF. The chain carries TRBV15 and TRBJ2-7; the D gene is possibly TRBD2 (5 bases). The V and J ends lost 0 bases and 7 bases respectively, with 7 bases between them. The CDR3 runs to 12 residues. Germline V gene data show CDR1 as LNHNV and CDR2 as YYDKDF (reference sequence).

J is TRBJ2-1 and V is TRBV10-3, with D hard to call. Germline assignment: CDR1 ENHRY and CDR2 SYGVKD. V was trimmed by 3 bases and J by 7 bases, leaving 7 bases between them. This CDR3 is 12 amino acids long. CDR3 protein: CAISEVGNEQFF. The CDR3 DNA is TGTGCCATCAGTGAAGTTGGAAATGAGCAGTTCTTC.

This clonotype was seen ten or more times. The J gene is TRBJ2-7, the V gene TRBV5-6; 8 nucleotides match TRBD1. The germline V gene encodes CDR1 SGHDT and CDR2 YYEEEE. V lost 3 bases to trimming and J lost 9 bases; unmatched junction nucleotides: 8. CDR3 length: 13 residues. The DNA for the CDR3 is TGTGCCAGCAGCTCTGACAGGGGCCCCATGCAGTACTTC. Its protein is CASSSDRGPMQYF. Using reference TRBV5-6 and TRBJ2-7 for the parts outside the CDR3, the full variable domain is DAGVTQSPTHLIKTRGQQVTLRCSPKSGHDTVSWYQQALGQGPQFIFQYYEEEERQRGNFPDRFSGHQFPNYSSELNVNALLLGDSALYLCASSSDRGPMQYFGPGTRLTVT.